This is a list of T cell receptor beta chains from one sample in a study of cytomegalovirus exposure and HLA in healthy donors. Clones were sequenced by immunoSEQ multiplex PCR, and TCRdb holds only the in-frame ones, with some missing. The sample has about 140,000 clones, about 80% seen once. The sequencing sample was made of PBMCs. The receptors stem from a man under 40 in good health and CMV-seronegative. CDR3s include the opening cysteine and the closing phenylalanine or tryptophan. The D gene is left open where the match is weak. Size is stated for part of the rows, as once, few or many counts, or as a class when the clone is expanded.

>TRBJ1-1|TRBV2|NA|NA
CASSEFRGGPDRAFF
TGTGCCAGCAGTGAATTTCGGGGGGGACCCGACAGAGCTTTCTTT
>TRBJ1-1|TRBV5-4|NA|NA
CASSSPSDTEAFF
TGTGCCAGCAGCTCCCCCTCAGACACTGAAGCTTTCTTT
>TRBJ1-2|TRBV4-3|NA|NA
CASSQDLGPRVLYGYTF
TGCGCCAGCAGCCAAGATCTCGGCCCCAGGGTCCTTTACGGCTACACCTTC
>TRBJ1-3|TRBV5-1|NA|TRBD1
CASSSTRTGFSGNTIYF
TGCGCCAGCAGCTCGACCCGGACAGGCTTTTCTGGAAACACCATATATTTT
>TRBJ2-7|TRBV2|NA|NA
CASTGPGETHSYEQYF
TGTGCCAGCACCGGCCCGGGGGAGACCCACTCCTACGAGCAGTACTTC
>TRBJ2-7|TRBV6-5|NA|TRBD2
CASSSPSSGDYEQYF
TGTGCCAGCAGTTCCCCGTCTAGCGGGGACTACGAGCAGTACTTC
>TRBJ1-2|TRBV9|NA|TRBD1
CASSVEQGYGYTF
TGTGCCAGCAGCGTAGAACAGGGGTACGGCTACACCTTC
>TRBJ1-1|TRBV5-5|NA|NA
CASSLVGGQLNTEAFF
TGTGCCAGCAGCTTGGTGGGGGGGCAGTTGAACACTGAAGCTTTCTTT
>TRBJ1-1|TRBV11-3|NA|NA
CASSLGGDRNTEAFF
TGTGCCAGCAGCTTGGGAGGGGATAGGAACACTGAAGCTTTCTTT
>TRBJ1-2|TRBV4-3|few|TRBD1
CASSRNRQGFNYGYTF
TGCGCCAGCAGCCGGAACCGACAGGGATTCAACTATGGCTACACCTTC
>TRBJ2-7|TRBV10-3|NA|NA
CAISVPDSSYEQYF
TGTGCCATCAGTGTACCGGACAGCTCCTACGAGCAGTACTTC
>TRBJ2-1|TRBV5-1|NA|TRBD2
CASSLFRTSPEQFF
TGCGCCAGCAGCTTGTTCCGGACTAGCCCTGAGCAGTTCTTC
>TRBJ1-1|TRBV7-9|NA|TRBD1
CSSSPRDRGAFF
TGTTCCAGCAGCCCAAGGGACAGGGGGGCTTTCTTT
>TRBJ2-7|TRBV7-8|NA|TRBD2
CASSSRLAGGKTYEQYF
TGTGCCAGCAGCTCCAGACTAGCGGGAGGGAAAACCTACGAGCAGTACTTC
>TRBJ2-7|TRBV13|NA|TRBD1
CASSTGGSYEQYF
TGTGCCAGCAGCACAGGGGGCTCCTACGAGCAGTACTTC
>TRBJ1-6|TRBV9|once|TRBD1
CASSVARDSWYNSPLHF
TGTGCCAGCAGCGTTGCACGGGACAGCTGGTATAATTCACCCCTCCACTTT
>TRBJ2-2|TRBV5-4|NA|NA
CASSPGGPDTGELFF
TGTGCCAGCAGCCCCGGAGGGCCGGACACCGGGGAGCTGTTTTTT
>TRBJ2-2|TRBV5-1|NA|TRBD1
CASSLRQGDTGELFF
TGCGCCAGCAGCTTGAGACAGGGAGACACCGGGGAGCTGTTTTTT
>TRBJ2-5|TRBV7-2|NA|NA
CASSLLTTTETQYF
TGTGCCAGCAGCTTATTGACTACGACGGAGACCCAGTACTTC
>TRBJ1-1|TRBV7-8|NA|NA
CATARMNTEAFF
TGTGCCACAGCGCGTATGAACACTGAAGCTTTCTTT